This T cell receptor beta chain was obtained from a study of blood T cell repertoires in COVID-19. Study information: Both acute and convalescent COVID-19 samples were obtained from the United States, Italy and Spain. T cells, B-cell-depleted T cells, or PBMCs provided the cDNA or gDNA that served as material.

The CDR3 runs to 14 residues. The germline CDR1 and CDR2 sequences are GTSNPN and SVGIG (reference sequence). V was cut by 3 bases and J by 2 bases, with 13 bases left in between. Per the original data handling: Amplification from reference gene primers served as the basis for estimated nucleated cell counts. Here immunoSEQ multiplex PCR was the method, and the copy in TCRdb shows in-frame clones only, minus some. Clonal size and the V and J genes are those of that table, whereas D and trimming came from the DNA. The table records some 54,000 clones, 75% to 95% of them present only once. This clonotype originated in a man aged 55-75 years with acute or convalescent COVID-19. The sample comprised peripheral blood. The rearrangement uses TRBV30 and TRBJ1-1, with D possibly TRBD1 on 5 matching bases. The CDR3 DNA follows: TGTGCCTGGAGCCCCGGGACTGTTAACACTGAAGCTTTCTTT. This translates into CAWSPGTVNTEAFF.